This T cell receptor beta chain was observed in a study of cytomegalovirus exposure and HLA in healthy donors. TCRdb's table, derived via immunoSEQ multiplex PCR, lists solely in-frame clones and lacks some. The table records approximately 76,000 clones, roughly 94% of them present only once. The CDR3 totals 15 residues. With V trimmed by 7 bases and J by 1 base, 6 bases remained unmatched. The germline V gene has CDR1 SNHLY and CDR2 FYNNEI. The sample taken for sequencing was PBMCs. The chain uses TRBV2 and TRBJ2-2, with TRBD1 matching 7 bases. The sequence came from a woman aged 18-29 years in good health and CMV-seropositive. CDR3 bases: TGTGCCAGCATTGGCGGACAGGAGAACACCGGGGAGCTGTTTTTT. It specifies CASIGGQENTGELFF.